Each of the 19 T cell receptor beta chains below was sequenced from the same sample in a study of blood T cells in healthy people across ages. The second PCR ran about 6 to 11 cycles with a sample-barcoded 5' primer and J-beta primers. Using its own MiXCR run on the 5' RACE reads, TCRdb lists one record per CDR3 protein. The data hold 1.5 million to 2 million distinct CDR3 sequences, with roughly a third observed a single time. Sequencing input: blood. Receptors were obtained from a woman aged 30 to 39 in good health.

This chain uses TRBV7-9 with TRBJ2-5; 10 bases line up with TRBD1. Germline V CDR1 and CDR2: SEHNR, FQNEAQ (reference sequence). The CDR3 is 16 residues long. The J segment lost 7 bases and the V segment lost 1 base, leaving 9 bases of the junction unmatched. The CDR3 loop is CASSLVGDRGRGTQYF. In nucleotides, the CDR3 is TGTGCCAGCAGCTTAGTTGGGGACAGGGGTCGAGGGACCCAGTACTTC.

This clonotype was seen only once. The V gene is TRBV7-3, the J gene TRBJ2-1; 11 bases map to TRBD2. This CDR3 comprises 16 residues. CDR1 SGHTA and CDR2 FQGTGA come from the germline V gene. Germline trimming cut 4 bases from V and 1 base from J; bases unmatched to any gene: 3. DNA for the CDR3: TGTGCCAGCAGCTCTAGCGGGGGGCCGTCCTACAATGAGCAGTTCTTC. Encoded protein: CASSSSGGPSYNEQFF.

This chain connects TRBV27 to TRBJ2-7; perhaps TRBD2 as D (7 bases). The CDR3 runs to 15 residues. V was shortened by 7 bases and J by 2 bases, with 18 bases between the two germline ends. Germline CDR1 MNHEY, CDR2 SMNVEV (reference sequence). The CDR3 DNA is TGTGCCAGCAAAATGTCGGGGGGCGGAACCTACGAGCAGTACTTC. This codes for CASKMSGGGTYEQYF.

This clonotype was counted between two and nine times. The rearrangement joins TRBV12-3 or TRBV12-4 to TRBJ2-3, with 10 positions matching TRBD1. Trimming cost V 4 bases and J 6 bases; bases outside gene matches: 4. The CDR3 runs to 14 residues. As DNA, the CDR3 is TGTGCCAGCAGTTCCGGGACAGGGGACGATACGCAGTATTTT. As protein: CASSSGTGDDTQYF.

Note on this clonotype: The junction shows a germline mismatch at one end, possibly a read error. V usage is TRBV4-1 and J usage is TRBJ2-2; D is unclear. The length of the CDR3 is 14 residues. Germline lookup yields CDR1 MGHRA and CDR2 YSYEKL. Here the CDR3 reads CASSQVIYTGELFF. As DNA, the CDR3 is TGCGCCAGCAGTCAAGTCATCTACACCGGGGAGCTGTTTTTT.

This rearrangement joins TRBV2 to TRBJ1-2, with D unresolved. Germline CDR1 SNHLY, CDR2 FYNNEI. The germline V and J ends were trimmed by 2 bases and 4 bases, with 8 bases remaining between them. CDR3 length: 13 amino acids. CDR3 nucleotide sequence: TGTGCCAGCAGTGAAACCGGAATCTATGGCTACACCTTC. Translated, it gives CASSETGIYGYTF. Variable domain in full (rest from reference TRBV2 and TRBJ1-2): EPEVTQTPSHQVTQMGQEVILRCVPISNHLYFYWYRQILGQKVEFLVSFYNNEISEKSEIFDDQFSVERPDGSNFTLKIRSTKLEDSAMYFCASSETGIYGYTFGSGTRLTVV.

The chain employs TRBV7-7 and TRBJ2-1; 14 bases are shared with TRBD2. Germline CDR1 and CDR2: SSHAT and FNYEAQ (reference sequence). The CDR3 covers 18 residues. V shed 1 base, J shed 8 bases, and the junction held 10 bases outside the gene matches. The CDR3 reads CASSLDLAGLAGGDEQFF. CDR3 DNA sequence: TGTGCCAGCAGCTTAGACTTAGCCGGACTAGCGGGAGGCGATGAGCAGTTCTTC.

This chain joins TRBV7-9 and TRBJ1-2; 7 bases align to TRBD1. Germline V gives CDR1 SEHNR, CDR2 FQNEAQ (reference sequence). CDR3 size: 17 residues. V lost 3 bases, J lost 4 bases, and 14 bases stayed unmatched. CDR3 loop: CASSLLTGTASAYGYTF. For the CDR3, the DNA is TGTGCCAGCAGCTTGTTAACCGGGACAGCCAGCGCCTATGGCTACACCTTC.

This clonotype has more than one count but fewer than ten. This chain links TRBV10-3 with TRBJ1-1; weak D call: TRBD1 (5 bases). Germline CDR1 is ENHRY and CDR2 is SYGVKD. The CDR3 has 13 amino acids. Trimming shortened V by 3 bases and J by 1 base, and 6 bases separated the two germline ends. The DNA for the CDR3 is TGTGCCATCAGTGAACAGGAGAACACTGAAGCTTTCTTT. Translated, it gives CAISEQENTEAFF.

J is TRBJ2-5 and V is TRBV20-1, with D uncertain. There are 13 residues in the CDR3. In germline, CDR1 is DFQATT, CDR2 SNEGSKA (reference sequence). Trimming took off 1 base at V and 1 base at J, with 7 bases between the two ends. The CDR3 sequence: CSARGWVQETQYF. DNA for the CDR3: TGCAGTGCTAGAGGCTGGGTCCAAGAGACCCAGTACTTC.

This clonotype has more than one count but fewer than ten. The genes are TRBV5-1 and TRBJ1-2; the D gene is possibly TRBD1 (5 bases). V was pared by 6 bases and J by 3 bases, with 12 bases between. The germline CDR1 and CDR2 sequences are SGHRS and YFSETQ. The length of the CDR3 is 13 residues. CDR3 nucleotides: TGCGCCAGCAAGATGAGCAGGGACTATGGCTACACCTTC. Amino acids: CASKMSRDYGYTF.

V usage is TRBV29-1 and J usage is TRBJ2-1; 12 bases line up with TRBD2. This CDR3 region has 13 residues. CDR1 and CDR2 (germline): SQVTM, ANQGSEA. V gave up 6 bases and J gave up 8 bases; unmatched junction bases: 5. CDR3 in DNA: TGCAGCGTAGGACTAGCGGGACCGGATGAGCAGTTCTTC. This codes for CSVGLAGPDEQFF.

The CDR3 sequence is CASSLAGTGGNNEQFF. The CDR3 bases are TGTGCCAGCAGCTTAGCGGGGACGGGAGGGAACAATGAGCAGTTCTTC. V and J are TRBV7-9 and TRBJ2-1; TRBD2 agrees at 8 bases. The CDR3 runs 16 residues. V shed 0 bases, J shed 5 bases, and the junction held 6 bases outside the gene matches. The germline CDR1 and CDR2 sequences are SEHNR and FQNEAQ (reference sequence).

This sequence joins TRBV27 and TRBJ2-5, with TRBD2 matching 8 bases. The ends lost 11 bases at V and 4 bases at J; junction bases unmatched: 9. This CDR3 comprises 13 residues. CDR1 and CDR2 (germline): MNHEY, SMNVEV (reference sequence). Written as DNA, the CDR3 is TGTGCCGGCAAACTAGCGGCACGAGAGACCCAGTACTTC. It specifies CAGKLAARETQYF.

This clonotype was seen a handful of times. V is TRBV7-6 and J is TRBJ1-2; D may be TRBD1 (5 bases). The CDR3 runs to 13 residues. Germline V CDR1 and CDR2: SGHVS, FNYEAQ. Trimming stripped 5 bases from V and 5 bases from J, with 12 bases between. The CDR3 nucleotides read TGTGCCAGCAGCAAGGGGCCGGGGTATGGCTACACCTTC. Translating it yields CASSKGPGYGYTF. Supplemented by reference TRBV7-6 and TRBJ1-2, the full variable domain reads GAGVSQSPRYKVTKRGQDVALRCDPISGHVSLYWYRQALGQGPEFLTYFNYEAQQDKSGLPNDRFSAERPEGSISTLTIQRTEQRDSAMYRCASSKGPGYGYTFGSGTRLTVV.

This clonotype was seen at least ten times. The V and J genes are TRBV18 and TRBJ2-7; D is uncertain. The length of the CDR3 is 14 residues. V dropped 3 bases and J dropped 0 bases, with 9 bases sitting between them. Germline assignment: CDR1 KGHSH and CDR2 LQKENI. This chain's CDR3 is CASSPNLDSYEQYF. The CDR3 DNA is TGTGCCAGCTCACCGAACCTGGACTCCTACGAGCAGTACTTC.

This sequence joins TRBV28 and TRBJ1-5, with D possibly matching TRBD1 (6 bases). The CDR3 covers 14 residues. Trimming cost V 6 bases and J 3 bases, with 12 bases left between them. Germline CDR1 MDHEN, CDR2 SYDVKM. CDR3 in amino acids: CASSYGQFNQPQHF. The CDR3 bases are TGTGCCAGCAGCTACGGACAGTTCAATCAGCCCCAGCATTTT.

The CDR3 coding sequence is TGTGCCAGCAGCGCTCAGACCCGGACTGAGCAGTTCTTC. Translated: CASSAQTRTEQFF. The V call is TRBV7-2, the J call TRBJ2-1; D is undetermined. Trimming removed 5 bases at V and 9 bases at J, with 14 bases between. CDR3 size: 13 residues. Germline values: CDR1 SGHTA, CDR2 FQGNSA.

This clonotype showed up just once. The chain has TRBV6-1 and TRBJ2-1; 9 nucleotides line up with TRBD2. Germline V gives CDR1 MNHNS, CDR2 SASEGT. J was trimmed by 8 bases and V by 4 bases; bases with no gene match: 15. The CDR3 extends over 17 amino acids. The CDR3 loop is CASSASSGSSWGDEQFF. The DNA for the CDR3 is TGTGCCAGCAGTGCCAGTAGCGGGAGCAGTTGGGGGGATGAGCAGTTCTTC.